One and the same sample provided the 18 T cell receptor beta chains below, sequenced in a study of blood T cell repertoires in COVID-19. The table came from immunoSEQ multiplex PCR; TCRdb's copy has only in-frame clones and leaves some out. The sample includes about 330,000 clones, more than 90% of them seen just once. The sequenced material came from PBMCs or T cells enriched from blood (not recorded which). Source of these receptors: a woman aged 25-40 years who had recovered from COVID-19.

The CDR3 region has the DNA TGTGCCAGCAGTCAGACAGGGTTAATTGAGCAGTTCTTC. Amino acid sequence: CASSQTGLIEQFF. The chain couples TRBV6-2 or TRBV6-3 to TRBJ2-1, with 7 bases that match TRBD1. The germline gives CDR1 MNHEY, CDR2 SVGEGT. This CDR3 region has 13 residues. Trimming removed 5 bases from V and 9 bases from J; junction bases left unmatched: 7.

This clone was counted a few times. The chain uses TRBV4-1 and TRBJ1-4; D is uncertain. The CDR3 is 12 residues long. The V gene lost 0 bases and the J gene lost 12 bases, with 8 bases spanning the gap. Germline CDR1 and CDR2: MGHRA and YSYEKL. The CDR3 bases are TGCGCCAGCAGCCAAGAACGAGGAGAACTGTTTTTT. This gives the protein CASSQERGELFF.

V is TRBV12-5 and J is TRBJ1-1; weak D call: TRBD1 (5 bases). From germline, CDR1 is LGHNT and CDR2 FRNRAP. The CDR3 extends over 17 amino acids. V was trimmed by 0 bases and J by 0 bases, leaving 14 bases between them. CDR3 DNA sequence: TGTGCTAGTGGTTTGGTACAGGAAACGCACCTGAACACTGAAGCTTTCTTT. Amino acids: CASGLVQETHLNTEAFF.

This clone has a single count. The rearrangement links TRBV27 to TRBJ2-5, with D perhaps TRBD2 (5 bases). CDR1 is MNHEY, CDR2 SMNVEV, per germline (reference sequence). Deletions cut 6 bases from V and 3 bases from J, with 11 bases between. CDR3 length equals 13 residues. CDR3 DNA sequence: TGTGCCAGCAGCGCGCGGAGGAAAGAGACCCAGTACTTC. It codes for CASSARRKETQYF.

The chain couples TRBV10-3 to TRBJ1-1, with D possibly being TRBD1 (5 bases). Trimming took 7 bases from V and 2 from J, leaving 14 bases between them. The germline gives CDR1 ENHRY, CDR2 SYGVKD. The CDR3 is 14 amino acids. CDR3 in DNA: TGTGCCATCACTCCACAGGCAGTCAACACTGAAGCTTTCTTT. This translates into CAITPQAVNTEAFF.

The rearrangement links TRBV9 to TRBJ2-7; tentatively, D is TRBD1 (5 bases). Trimming removed 4 bases at V and 3 bases at J, with 14 bases between. The CDR3 sequence is 14 residues long. Germline V gene data show CDR1 as SGDLS and CDR2 as YYNGEE. CDR3 region: CASSPTPGRYEQYF. CDR3 in DNA: TGTGCCAGCAGCCCGACCCCAGGGCGCTACGAGCAGTACTTC.

V usage is TRBV28 and J usage is TRBJ1-2; TRBD1 matches 10 bases. The CDR3 spans 14 residues. Germline values: CDR1 MDHEN, CDR2 SYDVKM. Germline trimming cut 4 bases from V and 8 bases from J; bases unmatched to any gene: 7. CDR3: CASSSPGQGSGYTF. DNA for the CDR3: TGTGCCAGCAGTTCCCCGGGACAGGGGTCCGGCTACACCTTC.

This chain uses TRBV27 with TRBJ2-2, with 9 bases aligning to TRBD1. The CDR3 covers 15 residues. J was trimmed by 6 bases and V by 5 bases; bases with no gene match: 7. The germline V gene has CDR1 MNHEY and CDR2 SMNVEV (reference sequence). The CDR3 reads CASSNDRGGSGELFF. The CDR3 DNA follows: TGTGCCAGCAGTAACGACAGGGGGGGCTCCGGGGAGCTGTTTTTT.

The V gene is TRBV18, the J gene TRBJ1-4; tentatively, D is TRBD1 (5 bases). This CDR3 has 14 amino acids. V lost 4 bases, J lost 6 bases, and 12 bases lay in between. Germline V gene sequence: CDR1 KGHSH, CDR2 LQKENI. The CDR3 sequence is CASSLQTRDEKLFF. CDR3 bases: TGTGCCAGCTCACTGCAAACCAGGGATGAAAAACTGTTTTTT.

V usage is TRBV7-2 and J usage is TRBJ2-2; 12 bases line up with TRBD2. Germline CDR1 and CDR2: SGHTA and FQGNSA. V gave up 4 bases and J gave up 1 base; unmatched junction bases: 4. This CDR3 is 17 amino acids long. The DNA of the CDR3 is TGTGCCAGCAGCTGGACGGGACTAGCGGGGAACACCGGGGAGCTGTTTTTT. Protein sequence: CASSWTGLAGNTGELFF. Supplemented by reference TRBV7-2 and TRBJ2-2, the full variable domain reads GAGVSQSPSNKVTEKGKDVELRCDPISGHTALYWYRQSLGQGLEFLIYFQGNSAPDKSGLPSDRFSAERTGGSVSTLTIQRTQQEDSAVYLCASSWTGLAGNTGELFFGEGSRLTVL.

This chain links TRBV3-1 (or the pseudogene TRBV3-2) with TRBJ1-6; no firm D call. CDR3 size: 12 residues. V lost 1 base and J lost 12, with 7 bases in between. In germline, CDR1 is LGHDT, CDR2 YNNKEL (reference sequence). CDR3 amino acids: CASSQGGGPLHF. CDR3 in DNA: TGTGCCAGCAGCCAAGGGGGAGGACCCCTCCACTTT.

This chain uses TRBV7-2 with TRBJ2-1, with TRBD2 matching over 13 bases. This CDR3 is built from 16 residues. Germline V CDR1 and CDR2: SGHTA, FQGNSA. V gave up 6 bases and J gave up 2 bases; unmatched junction bases: 4. The CDR3 reads CASSVGLAGAYNEQFF. The CDR3 nucleotides read TGTGCCAGCAGTGTAGGACTAGCGGGGGCCTACAATGAGCAGTTCTTC.

The rearrangement joins TRBV6-5 to TRBJ2-5; no reliable D call. Trimming took 5 bases from V and 5 from J, leaving 9 bases between them. The CDR3 spans 12 residues. Per germline, CDR1 MNHEY and CDR2 SVGAGI. CDR3 coding DNA: TGTGCCAGCAGTAGATTCGGGGAGACCCAGTACTTC. Translation: CASSRFGETQYF.

The chain employs TRBV28 and TRBJ2-3, with D tentatively TRBD2 (6 bases). The V gene lost 7 bases and the J gene lost 3 bases, with 20 bases spanning the gap. The germline V gene encodes CDR1 MDHEN and CDR2 SYDVKM. The CDR3 has 16 amino acids. CDR3: CASTQGGGGVTDTQYF. The CDR3 DNA follows: TGTGCCAGCACCCAGGGTGGGGGAGGAGTGACAGATACGCAGTATTTT. The whole variable domain, remainder taken from reference TRBV28 and TRBJ2-3, is DVKVTQSSRYLVKRTGEKVFLECVQDMDHENMFWYRQDPGLGLRLIYFSYDVKMKEKGDIPEGYSVSREKKERFSLILESASTNQTSMYLCASTQGGGGVTDTQYFGPGTRLTVL.

The rearrangement joins TRBV28 to TRBJ1-4; no clear D gene. Germline V CDR1 and CDR2: MDHEN, SYDVKM. V dropped 5 bases and J dropped 0 bases, with 7 bases sitting between them. CDR3 size: 14 residues. The CDR3 region has the DNA TGTGCCAGCAGTATCAGCGCAACTAATGAAAAACTGTTTTTT. This encodes CASSISATNEKLFF. The variable domain in full, completed from reference TRBV28 and TRBJ1-4, reads DVKVTQSSRYLVKRTGEKVFLECVQDMDHENMFWYRQDPGLGLRLIYFSYDVKMKEKGDIPEGYSVSREKKERFSLILESASTNQTSMYLCASSISATNEKLFFGSGTQLSVL.

This chain connects TRBV7-2 to TRBJ2-7, with TRBD1 matching 8 bases. Trimming took 5 bases from V and 4 from J; bases not matched to a gene: 10. Per the germline V gene, CDR1 is SGHTA and CDR2 is FQGNSA. The CDR3 runs to 15 residues. The CDR3: CASSARGRGPYEQYF. The CDR3 nucleotides are TGTGCCAGCAGCGCCAGGGGGCGCGGTCCTTACGAGCAGTACTTC.

The chain uses TRBV2 and TRBJ2-7; 8 bases match TRBD1. CDR3 length: 16 residues. V dropped 5 bases and J dropped 7; count of bases not matched to a gene: 16. CDR1 SNHLY and CDR2 FYNNEI come from the germline V gene. The CDR3 DNA follows: TGTGCCAGCAGTTTACACCCGACAGGGGTTTTCCTAGAGCAGTACTTC. It specifies CASSLHPTGVFLEQYF.

The V and J genes are TRBV7-2 and TRBJ2-5; D remains unclear. CDR3 length equals 17 residues. Germline CDR1 reads SGHTA; CDR2 reads FQGNSA. V lost 2 bases and J 5 bases, leaving 21 bases between the germline ends. This chain's CDR3 is CASSLNRPSTLRETQYF. The CDR3 region has the DNA TGTGCCAGCAGCTTAAACCGTCCCTCTACCCTCCGGGAGACCCAGTACTTC.